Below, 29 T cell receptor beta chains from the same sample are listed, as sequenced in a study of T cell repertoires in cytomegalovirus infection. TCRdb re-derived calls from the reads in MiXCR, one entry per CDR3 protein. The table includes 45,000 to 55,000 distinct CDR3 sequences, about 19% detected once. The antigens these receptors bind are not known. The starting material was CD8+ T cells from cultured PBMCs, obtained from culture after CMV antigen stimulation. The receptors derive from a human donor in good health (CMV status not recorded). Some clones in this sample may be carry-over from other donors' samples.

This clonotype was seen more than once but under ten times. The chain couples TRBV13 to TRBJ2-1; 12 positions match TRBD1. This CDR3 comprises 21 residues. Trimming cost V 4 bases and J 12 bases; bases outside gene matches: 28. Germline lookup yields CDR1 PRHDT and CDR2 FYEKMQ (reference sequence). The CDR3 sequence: CASSSRTGQGAMAGWARGQFF. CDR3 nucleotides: TGTGCCAGCAGCTCACGAACGGGACAGGGGGCTATGGCGGGATGGGCCCGAGGGCAGTTCTTC.

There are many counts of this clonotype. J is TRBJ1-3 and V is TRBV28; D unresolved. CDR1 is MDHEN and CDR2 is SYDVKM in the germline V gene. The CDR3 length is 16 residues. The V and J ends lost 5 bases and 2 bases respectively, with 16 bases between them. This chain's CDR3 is CASSPIQRGAGNTIYF. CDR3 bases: TGTGCCAGCAGTCCCATCCAGCGCGGGGCTGGAAACACCATATATTTT.

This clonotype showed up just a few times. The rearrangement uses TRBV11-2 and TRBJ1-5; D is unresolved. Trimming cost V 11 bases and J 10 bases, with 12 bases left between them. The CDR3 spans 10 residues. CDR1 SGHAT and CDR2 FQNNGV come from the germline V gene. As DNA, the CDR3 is TGTGCCCCCGGCCGCCATCCCCAGCATTTT. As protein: CAPGRHPQHF.

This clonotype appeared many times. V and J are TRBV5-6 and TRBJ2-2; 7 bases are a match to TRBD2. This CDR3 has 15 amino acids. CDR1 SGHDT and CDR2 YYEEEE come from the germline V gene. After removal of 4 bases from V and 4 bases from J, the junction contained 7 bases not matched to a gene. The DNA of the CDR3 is TGTGCCAGCAGCACCGGGGGGATTGTCACCGGGGAGCTGTTTTTT. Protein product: CASSTGGIVTGELFF.

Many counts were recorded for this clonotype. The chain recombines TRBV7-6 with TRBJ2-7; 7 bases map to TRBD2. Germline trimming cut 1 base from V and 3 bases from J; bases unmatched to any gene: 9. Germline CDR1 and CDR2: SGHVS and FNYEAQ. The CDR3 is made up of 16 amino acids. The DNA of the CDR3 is TGTGCCAGCAGCTTAGGGGGGAGGGTGGGGATCTACGAGCAGTACTTC. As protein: CASSLGGRVGIYEQYF.

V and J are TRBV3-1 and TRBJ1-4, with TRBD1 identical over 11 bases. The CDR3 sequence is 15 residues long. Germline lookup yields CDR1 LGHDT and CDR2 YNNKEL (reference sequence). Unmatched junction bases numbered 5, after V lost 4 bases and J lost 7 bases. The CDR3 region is CASSPLGTGGEKLFF. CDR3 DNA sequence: TGTGCCAGCAGCCCCCTTGGGACAGGGGGTGAAAAACTGTTTTTT.

CDR3 loop: CASSRDSSLSYEQYF. The CDR3 DNA reads as TGCGCCAGCAGCCGGGACTCTTCACTCTCTTACGAGCAGTACTTC. This chain joins TRBV5-1 and TRBJ2-7, with D possibly TRBD2 on 6 matching bases. The V gene lost 4 bases and the J gene lost 4 bases, with 18 bases spanning the gap. Germline V gene data show CDR1 as SGHRS and CDR2 as YFSETQ. The CDR3 contains 15 residues. Using reference TRBV5-1 and TRBJ2-7 for the parts outside the CDR3, the full variable domain is KAGVTQTPRYLIKTRGQQVTLSCSPISGHRSVSWYQQTPGQGLQFLFEYFSETQRNKGNFPGRFSGRQFSNSRSEMNVSTLELGDSALYLCASSRDSSLSYEQYFGPGTRLTVT.

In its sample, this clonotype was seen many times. This CDR3 is CASSPGWGLHSYNEQFF. The CDR3 DNA reads TGTGCCAGCAGCCCCGGTTGGGGACTGCACTCCTACAATGAGCAGTTCTTC. This chain joins TRBV9 and TRBJ2-1, with D possibly matching TRBD2 (6 bases). This CDR3 is 17 amino acids long. Germline V CDR1 and CDR2: SGDLS, YYNGEE. Trimming removed 4 bases from V and 0 bases from J, with 17 bases in between.

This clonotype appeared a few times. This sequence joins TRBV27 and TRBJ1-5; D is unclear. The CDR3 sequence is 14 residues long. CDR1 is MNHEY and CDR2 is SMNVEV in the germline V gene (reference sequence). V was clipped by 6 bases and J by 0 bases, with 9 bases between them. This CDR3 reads CASSLQDSNQPQHF. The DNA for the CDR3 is TGTGCCAGCAGCTTGCAGGATAGCAATCAGCCCCAGCATTTT.

Here the CDR3 reads CASRRGGGNIQYF. CDR3 nucleotide sequence: TGTGCCAGCCGAAGGGGCGGCGGAAACATTCAGTACTTC. V usage is TRBV6-2 or TRBV6-3 and J usage is TRBJ2-4, with D possibly TRBD1 on 5 matching bases. Germline V CDR1 and CDR2: MNHEY, SVGEGT. V was trimmed by 8 bases and J by 6 bases, leaving 14 bases between them. This CDR3 comprises 13 residues.

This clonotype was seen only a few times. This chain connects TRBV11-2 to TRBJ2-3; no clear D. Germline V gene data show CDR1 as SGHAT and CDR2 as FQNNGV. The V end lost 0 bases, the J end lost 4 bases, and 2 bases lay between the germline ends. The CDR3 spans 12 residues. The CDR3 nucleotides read TGTGCCAGCAGCTTAGATCCAGATACGCAGTATTTT. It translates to CASSLDPDTQYF.

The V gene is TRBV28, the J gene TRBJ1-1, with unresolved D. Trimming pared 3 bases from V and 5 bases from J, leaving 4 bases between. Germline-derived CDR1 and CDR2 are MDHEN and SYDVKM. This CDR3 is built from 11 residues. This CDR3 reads CASSFGTEAFF. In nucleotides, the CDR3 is TGTGCCAGCAGTTTTGGGACTGAAGCTTTCTTT.

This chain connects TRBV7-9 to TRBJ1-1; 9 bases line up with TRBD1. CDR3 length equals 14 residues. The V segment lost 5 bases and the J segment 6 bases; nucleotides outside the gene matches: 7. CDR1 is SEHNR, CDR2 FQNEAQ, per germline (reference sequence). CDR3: CASSPDRGVAEAFF. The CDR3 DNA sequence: TGTGCCAGCAGCCCAGACAGGGGGGTCGCTGAAGCTTTCTTT. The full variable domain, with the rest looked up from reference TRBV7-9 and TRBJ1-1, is DTGVSQNPRHKITKRGQNVTFRCDPISEHNRLYWYRQTLGQGPEFLTYFQNEAQLEKSRLLSDRFSAERPKGSFSTLEIQRTEQGDSAMYLCASSPDRGVAEAFFGQGTRLTVV.

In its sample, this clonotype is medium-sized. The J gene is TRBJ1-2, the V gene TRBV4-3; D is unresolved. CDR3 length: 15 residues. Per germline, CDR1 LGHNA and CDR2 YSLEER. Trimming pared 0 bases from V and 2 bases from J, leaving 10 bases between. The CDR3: CASSQDVPENYGYTF. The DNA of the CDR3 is TGCGCCAGCAGCCAAGATGTTCCGGAGAACTATGGCTACACCTTC.

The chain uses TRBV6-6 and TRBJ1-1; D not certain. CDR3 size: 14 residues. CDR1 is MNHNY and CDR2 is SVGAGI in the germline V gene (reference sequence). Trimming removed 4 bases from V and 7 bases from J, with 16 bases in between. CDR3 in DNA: TGTGCCAGCAGTTCTCCCCTCCTTTTGGGTGAAGCTTTCTTT. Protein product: CASSSPLLLGEAFF.

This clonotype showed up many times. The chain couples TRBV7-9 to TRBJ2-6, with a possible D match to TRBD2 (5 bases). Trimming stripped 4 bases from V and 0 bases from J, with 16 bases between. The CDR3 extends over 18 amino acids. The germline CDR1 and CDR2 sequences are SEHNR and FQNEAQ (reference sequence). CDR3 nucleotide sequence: TGTGCCAGCAGCTGGGCCGCTCAGGAGGACTCTGGGGCCAACGTCCTGACTTTC. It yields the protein CASSWAAQEDSGANVLTF.

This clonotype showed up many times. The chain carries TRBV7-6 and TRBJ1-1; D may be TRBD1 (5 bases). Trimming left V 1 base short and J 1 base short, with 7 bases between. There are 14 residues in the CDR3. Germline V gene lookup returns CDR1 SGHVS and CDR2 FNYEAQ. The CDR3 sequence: CASSLGQTNTEAFF. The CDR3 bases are TGTGCCAGCAGCTTAGGACAGACGAACACTGAAGCTTTCTTT.

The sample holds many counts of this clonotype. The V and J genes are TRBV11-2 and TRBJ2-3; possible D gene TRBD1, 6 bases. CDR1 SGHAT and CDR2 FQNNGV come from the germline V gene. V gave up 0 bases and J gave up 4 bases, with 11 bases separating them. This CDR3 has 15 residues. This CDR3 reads CASSLEGAGADTQYF. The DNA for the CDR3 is TGTGCCAGCAGCTTAGAGGGTGCAGGGGCAGATACGCAGTATTTT. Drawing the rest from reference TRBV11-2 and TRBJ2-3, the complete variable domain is EAGVAQSPRYKIIEKRQSVAFWCNPISGHATLYWYQQILGQGPKLLIQFQNNGVVDDSQLPKDRFSAERLKGVDSTLKIQPAKLEDSAVYLCASSLEGAGADTQYFGPGTRLTVL.

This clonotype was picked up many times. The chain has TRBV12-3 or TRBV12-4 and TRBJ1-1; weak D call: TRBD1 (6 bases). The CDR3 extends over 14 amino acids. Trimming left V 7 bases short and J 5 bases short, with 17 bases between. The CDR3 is CASTAGGSKTEAFF. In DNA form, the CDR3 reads TGTGCCAGCACCGCCGGGGGCTCTAAAACTGAAGCTTTCTTT.

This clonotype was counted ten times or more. CDR3 nucleotides: TGTGCCAGCAGCCACCCCGGGAGCGGGGACACTGAAGCTTTCTTT. Translation gives CASSHPGSGDTEAFF. The rearrangement links TRBV7-6 to TRBJ1-1, with D unresolved. This CDR3 contains 15 residues. Germline V gene lookup returns CDR1 SGHVS and CDR2 FNYEAQ. V lost 5 bases and J lost 3, with 16 bases in between.

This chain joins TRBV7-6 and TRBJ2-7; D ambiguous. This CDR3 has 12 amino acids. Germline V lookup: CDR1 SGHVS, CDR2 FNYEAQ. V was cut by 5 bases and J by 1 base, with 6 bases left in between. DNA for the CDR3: TGTGCCAGCAGCCCAGCTTCCTACGAGCAGTACTTC. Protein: CASSPASYEQYF. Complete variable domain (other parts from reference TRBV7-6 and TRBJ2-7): GAGVSQSPRYKVTKRGQDVALRCDPISGHVSLYWYRQALGQGPEFLTYFNYEAQQDKSGLPNDRFSAERPEGSISTLTIQRTEQRDSAMYRCASSPASYEQYFGPGTRLTVT.

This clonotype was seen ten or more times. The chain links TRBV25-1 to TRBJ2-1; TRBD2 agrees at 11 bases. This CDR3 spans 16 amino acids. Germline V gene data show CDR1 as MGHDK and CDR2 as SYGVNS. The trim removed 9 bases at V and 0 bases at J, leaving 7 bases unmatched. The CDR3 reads CASEPSGGISYNEQFF. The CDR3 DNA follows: TGTGCCAGTGAACCTAGCGGGGGGATCTCCTACAATGAGCAGTTCTTC.

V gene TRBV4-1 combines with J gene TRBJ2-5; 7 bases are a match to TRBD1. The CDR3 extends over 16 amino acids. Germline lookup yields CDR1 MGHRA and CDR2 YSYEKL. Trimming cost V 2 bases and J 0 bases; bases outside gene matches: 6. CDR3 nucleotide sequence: TGCGCCAGCAGCCAACCCGACAGGGCCTACCAAGAGACCCAGTACTTC. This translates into CASSQPDRAYQETQYF.

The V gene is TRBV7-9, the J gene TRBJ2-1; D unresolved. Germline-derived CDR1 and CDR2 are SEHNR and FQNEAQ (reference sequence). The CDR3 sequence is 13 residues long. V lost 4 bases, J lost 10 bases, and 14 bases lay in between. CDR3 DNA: TGTGCCAGCAGCTCACCCCTGAGAGAAGAGCAGTTCTTC. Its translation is CASSSPLREEQFF.

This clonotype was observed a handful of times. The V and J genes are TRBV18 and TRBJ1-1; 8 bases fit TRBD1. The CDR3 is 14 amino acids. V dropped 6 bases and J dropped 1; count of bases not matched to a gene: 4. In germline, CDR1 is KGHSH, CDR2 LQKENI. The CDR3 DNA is TGTGCCAGCTCCTGGACAGGGCCGAACACTGAAGCTTTCTTT. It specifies CASSWTGPNTEAFF.

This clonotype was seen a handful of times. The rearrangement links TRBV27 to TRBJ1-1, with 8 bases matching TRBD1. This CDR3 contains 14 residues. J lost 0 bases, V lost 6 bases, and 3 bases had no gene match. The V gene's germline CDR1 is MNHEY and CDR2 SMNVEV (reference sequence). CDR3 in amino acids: CASSETGVNTEAFF. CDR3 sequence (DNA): TGTGCCAGCAGCGAGACAGGGGTGAACACTGAAGCTTTCTTT.

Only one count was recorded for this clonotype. CDR3: CASGFGGGHPNTGELFF. In DNA form, the CDR3 reads TGTGCTAGTGGTTTCGGGGGGGGACACCCGAACACCGGGGAGCTGTTTTTT. The chain recombines TRBV12-5 with TRBJ2-2, with 8 positions matching TRBD2. CDR3 size: 17 residues. Trimming removed 3 bases from V and 0 bases from J; junction bases left unmatched: 6. Germline CDR1 and CDR2: LGHNT and FRNRAP.

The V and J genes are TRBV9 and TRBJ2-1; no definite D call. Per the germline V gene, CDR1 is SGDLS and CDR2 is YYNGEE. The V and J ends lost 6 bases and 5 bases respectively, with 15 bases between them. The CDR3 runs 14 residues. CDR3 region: CASNLGRLDNEQFF. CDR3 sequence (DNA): TGTGCCAGCAACTTAGGACGGTTGGACAATGAGCAGTTCTTC.

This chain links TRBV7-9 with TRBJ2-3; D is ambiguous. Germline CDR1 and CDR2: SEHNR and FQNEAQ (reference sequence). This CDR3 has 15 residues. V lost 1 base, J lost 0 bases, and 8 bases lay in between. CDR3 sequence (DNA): TGTGCCAGCAGCTTAGGGCATACTAGCACAGATACGCAGTATTTT. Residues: CASSLGHTSTDTQYF. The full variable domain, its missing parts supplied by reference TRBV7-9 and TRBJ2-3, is DTGVSQNPRHKITKRGQNVTFRCDPISEHNRLYWYRQTLGQGPEFLTYFQNEAQLEKSRLLSDRFSAERPKGSFSTLEIQRTEQGDSAMYLCASSLGHTSTDTQYFGPGTRLTVL.